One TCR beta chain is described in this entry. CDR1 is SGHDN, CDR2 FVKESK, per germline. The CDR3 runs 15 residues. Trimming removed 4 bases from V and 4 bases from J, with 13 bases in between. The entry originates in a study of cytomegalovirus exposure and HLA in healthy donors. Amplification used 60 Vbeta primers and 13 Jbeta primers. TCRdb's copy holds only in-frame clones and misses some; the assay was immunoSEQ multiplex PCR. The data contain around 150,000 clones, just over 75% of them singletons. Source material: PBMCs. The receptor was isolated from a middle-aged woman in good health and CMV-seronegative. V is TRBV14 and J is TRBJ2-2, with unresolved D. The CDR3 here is CASSRGSLPTGELFF. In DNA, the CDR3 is TGTGCCAGCAGCCGAGGCAGCCTACCCACCGGGGAGCTGTTTTTT.